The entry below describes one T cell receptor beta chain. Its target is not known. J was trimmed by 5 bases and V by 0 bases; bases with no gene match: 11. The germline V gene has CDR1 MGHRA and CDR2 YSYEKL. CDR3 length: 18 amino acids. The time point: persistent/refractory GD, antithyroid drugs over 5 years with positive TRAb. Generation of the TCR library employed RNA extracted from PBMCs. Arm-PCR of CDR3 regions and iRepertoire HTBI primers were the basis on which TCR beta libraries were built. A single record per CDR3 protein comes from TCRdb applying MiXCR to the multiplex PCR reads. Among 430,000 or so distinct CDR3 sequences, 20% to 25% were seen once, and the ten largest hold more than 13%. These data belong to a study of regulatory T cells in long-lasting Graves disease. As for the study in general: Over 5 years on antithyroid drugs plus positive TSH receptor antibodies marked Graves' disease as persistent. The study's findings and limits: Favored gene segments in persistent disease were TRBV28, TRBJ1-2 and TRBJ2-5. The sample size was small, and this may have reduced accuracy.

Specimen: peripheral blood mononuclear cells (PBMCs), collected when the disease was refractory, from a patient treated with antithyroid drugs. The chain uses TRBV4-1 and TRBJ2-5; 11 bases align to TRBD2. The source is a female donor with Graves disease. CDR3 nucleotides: TGCGCCAGCAGCCAAGATTCCCCCATAGCGGGAGGGTCGGAGACCCAGTACTTC. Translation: CASSQDSPIAGGSETQYF.